The following is a TCR beta chain sequence with its context. The specificity of this receptor is unknown. At the junction V is shortened by 1 base and J by 0 bases, with 7 bases in between. The germline V gene supplies CDR1 SQVTM and CDR2 ANQGSEA. From cysteine to phenylalanine, the CDR3 is 13 amino acids long. Here the CDR3 DNA is all that survives: 39 bases in frame from base 1. The data were taken from a study of cytomegalovirus exposure and HLA in healthy donors (dated by TCRdb to about 2017). Some background on the complete study: An earlier analysis of roughly 570 of the donors reported 250 to 300 Gb of sequence data and 95 million to 120 million unique TCR beta sequences obtained from some 170 million T cells. In an earlier analysis of roughly 600 of the donors, high-throughput TCR beta sequencing was used to judge whether each TCR beta V gene segment behaved as functional or pseudogenic. Approximately 300 gigabases of sequencing data and about 92 million unique TCR sequences made up an early release that covered 640 HLA-typed donors. The aim of the study was to test whether cataloging public T cell receptors could identify signatures of past pathogen exposure. In a later genetic analysis, genome-wide SNP genotypes for about three fifths of the roughly 670 donors were used, and that subset was treated as a discovery cohort. Of the 350 to 400 genotyped donors, roughly 80% fell in the genetic ancestry cluster associated with self-reported Caucasian donors. Besides the first cohort of under 700 subjects, a separate validation cohort made up of roughly 120 different subjects was used. To predict cytomegalovirus infection status, the study combined high-throughput TCR immunosequencing, statistical association of individual TCRs with disease status, and machine learning. Among about 410 genotyped donors of the cohort, an average of around 220,000 unique TCR beta nucleotide sequences was sequenced per donor, of which about 18% were non-productive. In the later analysis, no new phenotypic data were used to find candidate immune exposures; instead, reliance was placed on TCR beta sequences and their occurrence across donors. All discovery cohort repertoires had been generated using a single sequencing platform. About five DR-DQ haplotypes were treated as single units for association and clustering because of strong linkage in the cohort. Both class I and class II loci were covered by HLA typing, at four-digit resolution. Using immunosequencing, the study profiled T cell repertoires from around 670 subjects and related those repertoires to cytomegalovirus serostatus. To study patterns of TCR occurrence, a later analysis re-analyzed previously published TCR beta repertoires from around 700 donors and added high-resolution HLA genotyping. The number of donors typed differed by locus, with roughly 629-640 for A, B, C, DRB1 and DQB1, roughly 520 for DQA1, over 600 for DPA1, and some 470 for DPB1. Alongside the repertoire data, information on donor age, sex, ethnicity and CMV serostatus was compiled. Broader findings and caveats from the paper: In a later analysis, HLA-associated TCR beta chains showed more clonal expansion and lower generation probabilities than non-associated chains that were equally common. The sequencing pipeline was judged likely to have produced a cluster of highly shared sequence variants as a technical artifact. In a later analysis, the rate of TCR association differed among HLA loci, with DRB1 alleles having the most associated TCRs and HLA-C alleles having the fewest. Sequencing depth was assumed to be roughly uniform across donors in the presence/absence analyses, though that assumption may not hold. Because HLA typing was unavailable for some donors at each locus, only the typed subset was used in association tests. Correlated functional status among segregating V segments might reflect linkage disequilibrium, but an unknown experimental factor could not be ruled out. The cohort was sequenced for TCR beta chains only, and without alpha or paired-chain data the features that could be detected were limited. According to a later analysis, parvovirus B19, influenza, CMV and Epstein-Barr virus appeared linked to several top co-occurrence clusters. A later analysis found that most CMV-associated TCR beta chains appeared HLA-restricted, with HLA associations seemingly driven largely by CMV exposure. Cytomegalovirus status was reported to be diagnosed by the classifier with high specificity and sensitivity in both the original and validation cohorts. While some public TCRs were present in many individuals, most TCR sequences turned up only very rarely across donors. The earlier analysis of approximately 590 of the donors excluded around 17 rarely observed V segments, including chromosome 9 orphons, because counts were too low. According to the authors, the approach could potentially be generalized to other disease states and immunological phenotypes. The 87-base-pair reads could not distinguish some IMGT-functional V segments, including TRBV6-2 and TRBV6-3, so those segments were excluded. Immune exposure information for the cohort was limited to CMV serostatus. A total of fewer than 200 TCR beta chains were listed by the study as associated with cytomegalovirus. In a later analysis, more than 15,000 TCR beta sequences were associated with specific HLA alleles at a false discovery rate of 0.05. A later genetic analysis reported fewer N-insertions in productive TCRs among donors in an Asian-associated ancestry cluster than the approximately 670-donor mean. Broadly in line with IMGT annotations, most TCR beta V segments showed up in productive rearrangements about 87% or about 30% of the time in an earlier analysis of 587 of the donors. A further reported finding was that TCR beta sequences accurately predicted the HLA-A and HLA-B alleles for most subjects in the first cohort. In a later genetic analysis, a missense DCLRE1C variant was associated with V-gene and J-gene trimming of TCR beta chains, and the association was replicated in an independent cohort. Strong co-occurrence of HLA alleles, especially DR and DQ, made assigning TCR associations to individual alleles difficult. A few of the identified cytomegalovirus-associated TCR beta chains were confirmed in vitro to be specific for cytomegalovirus antigens.

The library was prepared using the immunoSEQ multiplex PCR assay. For the multiplex PCR, a mixture combining 60 forward primers for TCR Vbeta segments and 13 reverse primers for TCR Jbeta segments was used. The CDR3 region of rearranged TCR beta genes was amplified from genomic DNA with a multiplex PCR assay. On the Illumina HiSeq System, the amplified TCR beta libraries were sequenced as 87-base-pair reads. Concerning the study's data processing: A later analysis tallied roughly 80 million unique TCR beta chains across the 550 to 850 repertoires, and about 10 million of those chains were shared by two or more donors. Raw reads were error-corrected and collapsed into unique sequences by a nearest-neighbor algorithm in which closely related sequences were merged to remove PCR and sequencing errors. Alignment of CDR3 sequences to IMGT reference sequences was used to assign V, D and J gene segments. Each retained sequence needed at least a six-nucleotide match to both a V gene segment and a J gene segment. Rearrangements were classified as productive when the CDR3 lacked stop codons and remained in frame with V and J, and all other rearrangements were classified as non-productive. CDR3 was defined according to IMGT convention as the region running from the second conserved V-encoded cysteine to the conserved J-encoded phenylalanine. The earlier analysis of about 560 of the donors excluded any sequence lacking an unambiguous match to a single V gene segment. In an earlier analysis of 500 to 750 of the donors, V segments were called functional above 56.7% productive rearrangements and were called segregating when the between-donor standard deviation exceeded 5%. A statistical classification framework was developed to diagnose cytomegalovirus status using the catalog of TCR beta chain sequences. In a later analysis, V and J genes were assigned by comparing TCR nucleotide sequences against IMGT/GENE-DB human TR gene sequences. The TCRdist pipeline was used in a later analysis to assign CDR3 sequences and most-parsimonious VDJ recombination scenarios. In a later analysis, each TCR beta chain was defined by its CDR3 amino acid sequence together with its V-gene family, and reads without a unique V-gene family were excluded. In a later analysis, nearly 600 highly shared, low-generation-probability nucleotide sequences were removed to address suspected cross-contamination and a sequencing artifact. In a later analysis, a clonal expansion index was calculated for each public chain from normalized within-repertoire ranks of inferred template counts. Generation probabilities in a later analysis came from a VDJ recombination model fitted to out-of-frame rearrangements, and those results were checked against IGoR. In a later analysis, TCR-TCR, TCR-HLA and TCR-CMV co-occurrence was scored with hypergeometric tests, and a repertoire-size bias correction was applied to TCR pairs. A later analysis estimated false discovery rates by permuting HLA or CMV assignments 20 times. A later analysis grouped co-occurring TCRs with DBSCAN, adding TCRdist sequence similarity when clustering within HLA-allele-positive subsets. Repertoires with fewer than 30,000 or more than 120,000 public chains were left out of co-occurrence clustering, as were a handful of repertoires with anomalous nucleotide sharing. TCRdb retrieved this table from immuneACCESS and kept in-frame rearrangements only. Not all clones are present; in checked studies, unresolved V genes account for under half, and no reason is known for the remainder. The D gene and trimming were derived from the DNA, and the V and J assignments and clone size from that table. Per the sample table, the count is some 96,000 clones. In total, the top ten clones hold under 4.5% of the sample.

The cohort consisted of approximately 690 healthy bone marrow donors. At the time of sampling, every cohort member was nominally healthy, though immune exposures that went unrecorded were likely present. The donor tested CMV seronegative, placing the donor among the roughly 400 seronegative members of the cohort. Each donor provided a peripheral blood sample, and peripheral blood mononuclear cells were used for TCR beta sequencing. The Qiagen DNeasy Blood Extraction Kit was used to extract genomic DNA from the blood cell samples. The sequence is built from TRBV29-1 and TRBJ2-7; perhaps TRBD2 is the D gene, with 6 bases matching. Source material: PBMCs. The clonotype was recovered from a woman aged 25 to 39 in good health and CMV-seronegative. At the DNA level, the sequence is TGCAGCGTTGAAGGCGGGGACTCCTACGAGCAGTACTTC. Its product reads: CSVEGGDSYEQYF.